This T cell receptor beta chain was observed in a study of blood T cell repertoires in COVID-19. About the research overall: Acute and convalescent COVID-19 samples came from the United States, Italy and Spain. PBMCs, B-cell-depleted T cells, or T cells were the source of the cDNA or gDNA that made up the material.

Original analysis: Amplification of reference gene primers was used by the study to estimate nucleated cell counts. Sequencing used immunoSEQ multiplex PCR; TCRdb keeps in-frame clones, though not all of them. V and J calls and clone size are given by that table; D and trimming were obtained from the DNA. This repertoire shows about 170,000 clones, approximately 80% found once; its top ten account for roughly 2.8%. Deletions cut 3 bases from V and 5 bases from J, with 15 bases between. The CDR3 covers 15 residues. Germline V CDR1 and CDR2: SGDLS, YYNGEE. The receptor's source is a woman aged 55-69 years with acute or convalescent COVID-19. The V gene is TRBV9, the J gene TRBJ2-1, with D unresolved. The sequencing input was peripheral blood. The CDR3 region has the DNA TGTGCCAGCAGCGCCGAAGCTTACCCAAACAATGAGCAGTTCTTC. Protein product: CASSAEAYPNNEQFF.